This T cell receptor beta chain appears in the sequencing data of a study of cytomegalovirus exposure and HLA in healthy donors. Study outcomes and limitations: TCR beta V- and J-gene trimming was later associated with a missense DCLRE1C variant.

While unrecorded immune exposures were likely, the donors were nominally healthy when sampled. On this clone itself: Its antigen is not identified.

CDR3 length equals 15 residues. V dropped 4 bases and J dropped 7; count of bases not matched to a gene: 13. The germline V gene encodes CDR1 SGHTA and CDR2 FQGNSA. The PCR was carried out with 60 Vbeta primers and 13 Jbeta primers. This table comes from immunoSEQ multiplex PCR, and its TCRdb copy is limited to in-frame clones, with some not included. The profile covers 210,000 or so clones, with 83% appearing a single time and 1.2% to 1.5% taken by the ten largest. The material sequenced was PBMCs. The chain uses TRBV7-2 and TRBJ2-7; 7 nucleotides line up with TRBD1. The clonotype originates from a girl between 5 and 17 years old in good health and CMV-seronegative. CDR3: CASSSTGTEGLEQYF. Here the CDR3 DNA reads TGTGCCAGCAGCTCGACCGGGACAGAAGGGTTAGAGCAGTACTTC. The full variable domain, in which reference TRBV7-2 and TRBJ2-7 provide the parts outside the CDR3, is GAGVSQSPSNKVTEKGKDVELRCDPISGHTALYWYRQSLGQGLEFLIYFQGNSAPDKSGLPSDRFSAERTGGSVSTLTIQRTQQEDSAVYLCASSSTGTEGLEQYFGPGTRLTVT.